This T cell receptor beta chain was found in a study of T-cell reconstitution after alpha-beta-depleted transplantation in children. As it was prepared, the TCRbeta library received unique molecular identifiers. One entry per CDR3 protein results from TCRdb running MiXCR on the PCR reads. The table lists roughly 350,000 distinct CDR3 sequences, 10% of them singletons, with about 2.3% in the top ten. Germline V lookup: CDR1 SGHDT, CDR2 YYEEEE. The V gene end was trimmed by 2 bases and the J gene end by 5 bases; junction bases not matched to a gene: 14. The CDR3 is made up of 17 amino acids. This clonotype was recorded a few times.

The receptor was isolated from a human donor who donated a stem cell graft to a child with acute lymphoblastic leukemia. This rearrangement joins TRBV5-6 to TRBJ2-5, with 8 bases matching TRBD2. The sample was PBMCs from the stem cell graft donor, taken from the stem cell graft. The CDR3 here is CASSFERSAGGGETQYF. The CDR3 DNA follows: TGTGCCAGCAGCTTCGAAAGGTCGGCGGGAGGAGGGGAGACCCAGTACTTC.